The table lists the clone carrying this T cell receptor (beta chain) with a count of one. No antigen is known for it. In the authors' workflow: In the immunoSEQ data, sequences were junction-only and lacked quality scores, so filtering differed. The table came from immunoSEQ multiplex PCR; TCRdb's copy has only in-frame clones and leaves some out. V, J and clone size were drawn from that table, and D and trimming were deduced from the DNA. The data contain some 2.4 million clones, more than 85% of them singletons. The germline CDR1 and CDR2 sequences are SGHRS and YFSETQ. Trimming shortened V by 4 bases and J by 14 bases, and 14 bases separated the two germline ends. The CDR3 is 11 residues long. The data were obtained in a study of shared clonotypes between healthy human individuals. Study as a whole: Each donor's CD4 naive and CD4 memory cells filled three plates apiece, CD8 naive two, and CD8 memory one.

General study findings and limits: Relative to clonotypes present in all four donors, those not shared had lower generation probabilities. Donors were few, which limited the genetic and exposure-history diversity represented.

J is TRBJ2-3 and V is TRBV5-1; the D is unclear. The sample taken for sequencing was naive CD4+ T cells from PBMCs. Subset in this sample: CD45RA+ positively selected. This receptor was taken from a young man in good health. Some clones in this sample may be carry-over from other donors' samples. Here the CDR3 DNA reads TGCGCCAGCAGCGATGAATACTGGAGGTATTTT. As protein: CASSDEYWRYF.